This T cell receptor (beta chain) was documented in a study of memory CD4+ T cells and cytomegalovirus serostatus. At the level of the study: Donors were healthy Belgian adults, 10 or so CMV seropositive and about two dozen seronegative. Notes on the study in general: Repertoires predicted CMV serostatus with median bootstrapped AUC of approximately 0.94.

The CDR3 has 17 amino acids. V was pared by 1 base and J by 3 bases, with 11 bases of the junction left unmatched. Germline V gives CDR1 LNHDA, CDR2 SQIVND (reference sequence). About this clone itself: Its antigen is undetermined.

Single viable CD3+CD4+CD8-CD45RO+ cells were sorted as the memory CD4+ T cells. Only in-frame clones appear in the TCRdb table, and some are missing; sequencing was by immunoSEQ multiplex PCR. The top ten clones hold around 2.7% of a sample with approximately 60,000 clones, about 70% of them seen once. The chain links TRBV19 to TRBJ2-7; 8 positions match TRBD1. Sequenced input: memory CD4+ T cells from blood. This TCR derives from an adult in good health and CMV-seropositive. The CDR3 coding sequence is TGTGCCAGTAGTATAGCCCGGGGGACAGGACCTTACTACGAGCAGTACTTC. This encodes CASSIARGTGPYYEQYF.